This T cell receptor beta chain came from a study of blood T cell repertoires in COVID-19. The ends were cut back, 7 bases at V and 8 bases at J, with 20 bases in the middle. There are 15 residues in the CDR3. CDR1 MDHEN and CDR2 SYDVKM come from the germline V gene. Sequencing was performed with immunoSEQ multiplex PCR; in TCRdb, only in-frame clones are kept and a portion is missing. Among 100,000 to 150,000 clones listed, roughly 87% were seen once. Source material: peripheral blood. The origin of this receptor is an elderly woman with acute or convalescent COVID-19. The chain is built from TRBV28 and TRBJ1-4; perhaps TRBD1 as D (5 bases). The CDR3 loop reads CASTPGSTLREKLFF. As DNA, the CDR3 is TGTGCCAGCACTCCAGGGTCCACGCTTAGGGAAAAACTGTTTTTT.